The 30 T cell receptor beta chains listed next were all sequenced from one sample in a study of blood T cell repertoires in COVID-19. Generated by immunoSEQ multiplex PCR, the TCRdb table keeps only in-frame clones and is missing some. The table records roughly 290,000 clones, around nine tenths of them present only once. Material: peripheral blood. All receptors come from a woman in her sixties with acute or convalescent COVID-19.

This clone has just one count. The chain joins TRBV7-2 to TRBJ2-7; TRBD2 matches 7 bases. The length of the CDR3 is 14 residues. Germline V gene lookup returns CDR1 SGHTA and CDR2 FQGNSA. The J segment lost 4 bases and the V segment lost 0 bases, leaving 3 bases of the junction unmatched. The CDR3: CASSLAIGGYEQYF. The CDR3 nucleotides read TGTGCCAGCAGCTTAGCGATCGGGGGGTACGAGCAGTACTTC.

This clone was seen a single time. This CDR3 reads CASSTTSGGPQGTQYF. The CDR3 DNA is TGTGCCAGCAGTACGACTAGCGGGGGCCCCCAGGGAACCCAGTACTTC. The chain links TRBV6-2 or TRBV6-3 to TRBJ2-5; 12 nucleotides agree with TRBD2. Trimming removed 5 bases from V and 8 bases from J; junction bases left unmatched: 12. Germline V CDR1 and CDR2: MNHEY, SVGEGT. The CDR3 is 16 residues long.

The CDR3 loop is CASSPPGQGTGYTF. The CDR3 nucleotides read TGCGCCAGCAGCCCCCCAGGACAGGGAACTGGCTACACCTTC. This chain links TRBV5-1 with TRBJ1-2; 8 bases align to TRBD1. The CDR3 extends over 14 amino acids. V trimming: 4 bases; J trimming: 7 bases; junction bases outside the gene matches: 9. In germline, CDR1 is SGHRS, CDR2 YFSETQ. Combining the CDR3 with reference TRBV5-1 and TRBJ1-2 gives the whole variable domain KAGVTQTPRYLIKTRGQQVTLSCSPISGHRSVSWYQQTPGQGLQFLFEYFSETQRNKGNFPGRFSGRQFSNSRSEMNVSTLELGDSALYLCASSPPGQGTGYTFGSGTRLTVV.

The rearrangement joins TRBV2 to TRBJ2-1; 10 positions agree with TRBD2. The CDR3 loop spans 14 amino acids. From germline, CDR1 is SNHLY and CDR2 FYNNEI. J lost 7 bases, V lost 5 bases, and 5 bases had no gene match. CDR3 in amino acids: CASSISGGRNEQFF. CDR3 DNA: TGTGCCAGCAGTATTAGCGGGGGGAGGAATGAGCAGTTCTTC.

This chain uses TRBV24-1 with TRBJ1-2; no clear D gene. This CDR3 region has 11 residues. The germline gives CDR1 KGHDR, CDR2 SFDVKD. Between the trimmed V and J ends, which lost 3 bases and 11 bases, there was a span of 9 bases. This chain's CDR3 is CATSDTGRYTF. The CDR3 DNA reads TGTGCCACCAGTGATACGGGGAGGTACACCTTC.

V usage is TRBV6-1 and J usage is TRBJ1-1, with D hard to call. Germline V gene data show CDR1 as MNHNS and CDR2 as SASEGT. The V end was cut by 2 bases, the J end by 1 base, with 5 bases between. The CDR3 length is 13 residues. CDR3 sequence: CASSEYGNTEAFF. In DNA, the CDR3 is TGTGCCAGCAGTGAATACGGGAACACTGAAGCTTTCTTT.

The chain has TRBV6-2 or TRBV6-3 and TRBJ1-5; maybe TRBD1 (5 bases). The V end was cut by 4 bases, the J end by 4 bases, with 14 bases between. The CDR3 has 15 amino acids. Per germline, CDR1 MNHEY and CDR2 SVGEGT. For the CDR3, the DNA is TGTGCCAGCAGTTGGCCGACGGGGGGGAATCAGCCCCAGCATTTT. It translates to CASSWPTGGNQPQHF.

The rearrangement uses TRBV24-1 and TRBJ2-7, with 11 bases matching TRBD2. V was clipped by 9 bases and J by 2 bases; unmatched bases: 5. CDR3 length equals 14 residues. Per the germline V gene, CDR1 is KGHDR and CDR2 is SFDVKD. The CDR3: CATAGLAEPYEQYF. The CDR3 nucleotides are TGTGCCACCGCGGGACTAGCGGAGCCCTACGAGCAGTACTTC.

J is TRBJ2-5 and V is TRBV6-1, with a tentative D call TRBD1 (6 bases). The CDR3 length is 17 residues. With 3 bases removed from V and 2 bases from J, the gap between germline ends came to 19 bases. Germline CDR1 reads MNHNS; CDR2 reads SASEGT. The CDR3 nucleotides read TGTGCCAGCAGTGAGCAATTTGTGGTGGGGGCACAAGAGACCCAGTACTTC. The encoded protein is CASSEQFVVGAQETQYF.

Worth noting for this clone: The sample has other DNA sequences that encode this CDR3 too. The CDR3 here is CASSQSTSGESYNEQFF. The CDR3 DNA is TGTGCCAGCAGCCAATCAACTAGCGGGGAATCCTACAATGAGCAGTTCTTC. The gene calls are TRBV4-2 and TRBJ2-1; 10 bases are shared with TRBD2. Germline assignment: CDR1 LGHNA and CDR2 YNFKEQ. The CDR3 has 17 amino acids. With V trimmed by 2 bases and J by 1 base, 5 bases remained unmatched.

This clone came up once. The CDR3 sequence is CACQRGGGYTEAFF. In nucleotides, the CDR3 is TGTGCCTGTCAACGCGGGGGGGGATACACTGAAGCTTTCTTT. This chain joins TRBV30 and TRBJ1-1, with D possibly TRBD1 on 5 matching bases. Germline V CDR1 and CDR2: GTSNPN, SVGIG (reference sequence). V was clipped by 6 bases and J by 3 bases, with 17 bases between them. This CDR3 is 14 amino acids long. The full variable domain, with the rest looked up from reference TRBV30 and TRBJ1-1, is SQTIHQWPATLVQPVGSPLSLECTVEGTSNPNLYWYRQAAGRGLQLLFYSVGIGQISSEVPQNLSASRPQDRQFILSSKKLLLSDSGFYLCACQRGGGYTEAFFGQGTRLTVV.

The CDR3: CASSPPEGRVYEQYF. CDR3 in DNA: TGTGCCAGCAGCCCTCCGGAGGGAAGGGTCTACGAGCAGTACTTC. The chain links TRBV7-6 to TRBJ2-7, with D possibly matching TRBD2 (6 bases). Germline V gene data show CDR1 as SGHVS and CDR2 as FNYEAQ. The length of the CDR3 is 15 residues. The V gene lost 5 bases and the J gene lost 3 bases, with 17 bases spanning the gap.

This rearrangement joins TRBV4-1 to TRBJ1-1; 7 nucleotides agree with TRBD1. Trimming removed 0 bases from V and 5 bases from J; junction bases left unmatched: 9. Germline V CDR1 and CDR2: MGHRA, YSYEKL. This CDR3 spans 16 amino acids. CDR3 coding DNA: TGCGCCAGCAGCCAAGATGGGGCAGGGGGATTTACTGAAGCTTTCTTT. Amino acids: CASSQDGAGGFTEAFF.

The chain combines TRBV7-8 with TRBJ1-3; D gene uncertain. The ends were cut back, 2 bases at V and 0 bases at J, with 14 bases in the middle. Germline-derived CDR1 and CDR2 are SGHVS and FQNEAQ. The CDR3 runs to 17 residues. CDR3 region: CASSLNRYGGSGNTIYF. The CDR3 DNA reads TGTGCCAGCAGCTTAAATCGGTATGGCGGCTCTGGAAACACCATATATTTT.

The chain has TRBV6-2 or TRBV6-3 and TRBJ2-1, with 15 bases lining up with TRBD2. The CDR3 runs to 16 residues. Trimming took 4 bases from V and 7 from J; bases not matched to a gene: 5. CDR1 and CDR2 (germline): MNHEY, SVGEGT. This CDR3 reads CASSFGLAGGLNEQFF. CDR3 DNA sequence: TGTGCCAGCAGTTTCGGACTAGCGGGGGGGCTGAATGAGCAGTTCTTC.

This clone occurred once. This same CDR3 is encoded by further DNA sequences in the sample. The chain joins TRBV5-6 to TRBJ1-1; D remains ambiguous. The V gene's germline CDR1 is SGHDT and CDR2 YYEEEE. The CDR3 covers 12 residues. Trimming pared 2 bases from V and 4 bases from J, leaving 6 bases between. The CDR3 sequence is CASSLTGTEAFF. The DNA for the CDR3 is TGTGCCAGCAGCTTAACCGGCACTGAAGCTTTCTTT. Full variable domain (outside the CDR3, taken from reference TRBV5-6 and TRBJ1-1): DAGVTQSPTHLIKTRGQQVTLRCSPKSGHDTVSWYQQALGQGPQFIFQYYEEEERQRGNFPDRFSGHQFPNYSSELNVNALLLGDSALYLCASSLTGTEAFFGQGTRLTVV.

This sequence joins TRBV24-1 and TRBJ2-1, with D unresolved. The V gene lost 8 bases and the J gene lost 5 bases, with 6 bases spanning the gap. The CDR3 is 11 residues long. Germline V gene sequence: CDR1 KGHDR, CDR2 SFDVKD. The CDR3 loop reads CATIQNNEQFF. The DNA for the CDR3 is TGTGCCACCATCCAGAACAATGAGCAGTTCTTC.

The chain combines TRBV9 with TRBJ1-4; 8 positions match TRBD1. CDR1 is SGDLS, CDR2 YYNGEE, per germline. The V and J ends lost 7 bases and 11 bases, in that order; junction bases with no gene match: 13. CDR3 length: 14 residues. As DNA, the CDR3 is TGTGCCAGCCCCGGGACAGGCTGGTTGTGGAAACTGTTTTTT. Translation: CASPGTGWLWKLFF.

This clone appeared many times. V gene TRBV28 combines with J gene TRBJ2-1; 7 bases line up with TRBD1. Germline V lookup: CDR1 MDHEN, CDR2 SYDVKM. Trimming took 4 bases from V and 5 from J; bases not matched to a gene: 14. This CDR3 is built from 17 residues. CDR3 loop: CASSSPPNRDSNNEQFF. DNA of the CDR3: TGTGCCAGCAGTTCCCCCCCGAACCGGGACAGTAACAATGAGCAGTTCTTC.

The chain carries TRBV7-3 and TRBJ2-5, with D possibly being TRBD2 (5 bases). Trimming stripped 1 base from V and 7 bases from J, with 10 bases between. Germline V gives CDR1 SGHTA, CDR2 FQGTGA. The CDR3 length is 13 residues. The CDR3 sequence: CASSLSAGGTQYF. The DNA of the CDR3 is TGTGCCAGCAGCTTAAGTGCGGGCGGGACCCAGTACTTC.

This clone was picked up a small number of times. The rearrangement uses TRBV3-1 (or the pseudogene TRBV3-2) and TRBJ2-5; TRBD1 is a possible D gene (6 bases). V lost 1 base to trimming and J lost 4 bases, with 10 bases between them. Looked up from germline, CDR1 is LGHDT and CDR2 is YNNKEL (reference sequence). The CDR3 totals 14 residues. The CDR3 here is CASSQVVGGETQYF. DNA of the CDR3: TGTGCCAGCAGCCAAGTTGTAGGGGGAGAGACCCAGTACTTC.

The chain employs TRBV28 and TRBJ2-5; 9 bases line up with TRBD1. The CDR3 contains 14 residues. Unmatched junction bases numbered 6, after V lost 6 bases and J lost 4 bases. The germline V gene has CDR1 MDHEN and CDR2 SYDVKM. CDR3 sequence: CASRETGGGETQYF. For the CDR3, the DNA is TGTGCCAGCAGGGAGACAGGGGGGGGAGAGACCCAGTACTTC.

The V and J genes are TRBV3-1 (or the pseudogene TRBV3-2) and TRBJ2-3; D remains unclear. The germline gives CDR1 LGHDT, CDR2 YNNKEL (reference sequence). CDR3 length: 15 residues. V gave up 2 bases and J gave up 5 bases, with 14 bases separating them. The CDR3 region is CASSQPGLQGDTQYF. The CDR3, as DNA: TGTGCCAGCAGCCAACCAGGCCTCCAAGGAGATACGCAGTATTTT.

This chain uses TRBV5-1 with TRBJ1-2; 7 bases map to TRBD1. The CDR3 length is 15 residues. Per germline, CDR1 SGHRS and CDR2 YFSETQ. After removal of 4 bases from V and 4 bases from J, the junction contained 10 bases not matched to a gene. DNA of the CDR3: TGCGCCAGCAGCGGAGGGACAGCCGAAGCCTATGGCTACACCTTC. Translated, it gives CASSGGTAEAYGYTF. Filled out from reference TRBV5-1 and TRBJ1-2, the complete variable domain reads KAGVTQTPRYLIKTRGQQVTLSCSPISGHRSVSWYQQTPGQGLQFLFEYFSETQRNKGNFPGRFSGRQFSNSRSEMNVSTLELGDSALYLCASSGGTAEAYGYTFGSGTRLTVV.

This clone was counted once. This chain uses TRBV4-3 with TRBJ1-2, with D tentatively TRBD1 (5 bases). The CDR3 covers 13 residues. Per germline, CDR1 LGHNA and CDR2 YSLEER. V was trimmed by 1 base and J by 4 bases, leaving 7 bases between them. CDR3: CASSQGGRYGYTF. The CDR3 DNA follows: TGCGCCAGCAGCCAAGGGGGCCGCTATGGCTACACCTTC.

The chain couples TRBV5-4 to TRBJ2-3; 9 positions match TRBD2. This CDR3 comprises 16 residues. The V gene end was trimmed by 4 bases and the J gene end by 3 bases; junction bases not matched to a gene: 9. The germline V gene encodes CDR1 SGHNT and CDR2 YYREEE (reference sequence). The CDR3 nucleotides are TGTGCCAGCAGCACCGGGGACCTAGCGGGAACAGATACGCAGTATTTT. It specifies CASSTGDLAGTDTQYF. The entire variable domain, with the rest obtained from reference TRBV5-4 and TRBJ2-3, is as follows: ETGVTQSPTHLIKTRGQQVTLRCSSQSGHNTVSWYQQALGQGPQFIFQYYREEENGRGNFPPRFSGLQFPNYSSELNVNALELDDSALYLCASSTGDLAGTDTQYFGPGTRLTVL.

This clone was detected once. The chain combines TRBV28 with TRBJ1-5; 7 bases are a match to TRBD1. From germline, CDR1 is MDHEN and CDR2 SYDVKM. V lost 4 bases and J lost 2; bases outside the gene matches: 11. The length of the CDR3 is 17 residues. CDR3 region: CASSSNRGWVGNQPQHF. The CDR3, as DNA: TGTGCCAGCAGTTCTAACAGGGGATGGGTAGGCAATCAGCCCCAGCATTTT. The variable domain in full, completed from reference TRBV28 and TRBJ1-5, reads DVKVTQSSRYLVKRTGEKVFLECVQDMDHENMFWYRQDPGLGLRLIYFSYDVKMKEKGDIPEGYSVSREKKERFSLILESASTNQTSMYLCASSSNRGWVGNQPQHFGDGTRLSIL.

The chain's CDR3 is CASSLGTSGVGGTDTQYF. CDR3 nucleotides: TGTGCCAGCAGCTTAGGGACTAGCGGGGTGGGGGGCACAGATACGCAGTATTTT. The chain links TRBV7-2 to TRBJ2-3; 12 bases are a match to TRBD2. Germline V gene data show CDR1 as SGHTA and CDR2 as FQGNSA. The CDR3 covers 18 residues. The J segment lost 1 base and the V segment lost 1 base, leaving 6 bases of the junction unmatched.

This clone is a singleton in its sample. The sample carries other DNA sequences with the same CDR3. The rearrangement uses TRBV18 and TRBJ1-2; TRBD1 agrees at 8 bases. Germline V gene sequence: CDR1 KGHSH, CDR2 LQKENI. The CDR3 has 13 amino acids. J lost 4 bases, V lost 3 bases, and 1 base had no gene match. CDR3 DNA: TGTGCCAGCTCACCGGACAGGGTCTATGGCTACACCTTC. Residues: CASSPDRVYGYTF.

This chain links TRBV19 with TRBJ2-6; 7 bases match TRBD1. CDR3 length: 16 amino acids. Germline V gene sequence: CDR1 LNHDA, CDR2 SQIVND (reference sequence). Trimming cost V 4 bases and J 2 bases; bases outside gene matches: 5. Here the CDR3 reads CASSTRQGAGANVLTF. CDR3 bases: TGTGCCAGTAGTACGAGACAGGGAGCTGGGGCCAACGTCCTGACTTTC.